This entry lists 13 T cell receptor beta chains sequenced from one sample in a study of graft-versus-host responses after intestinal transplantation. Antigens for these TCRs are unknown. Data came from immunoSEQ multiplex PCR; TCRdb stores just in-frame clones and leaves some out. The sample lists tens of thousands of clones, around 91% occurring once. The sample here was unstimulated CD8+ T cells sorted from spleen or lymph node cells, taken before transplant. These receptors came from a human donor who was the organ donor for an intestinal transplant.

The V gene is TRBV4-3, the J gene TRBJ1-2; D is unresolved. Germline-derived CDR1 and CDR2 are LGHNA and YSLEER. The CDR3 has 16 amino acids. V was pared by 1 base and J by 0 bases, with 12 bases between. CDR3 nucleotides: TGCGCCAGCAGCCAAGTCAGGCAGAATACTAACTATGGCTACACCTTC. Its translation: CASSQVRQNTNYGYTF.

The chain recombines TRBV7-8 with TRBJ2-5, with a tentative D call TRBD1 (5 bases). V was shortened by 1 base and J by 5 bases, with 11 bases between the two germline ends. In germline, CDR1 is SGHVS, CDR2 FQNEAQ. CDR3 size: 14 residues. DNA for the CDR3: TGTGCCAGCAGCTTAGAGGGGTCTTGGGAGACCCAGTACTTC. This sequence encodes CASSLEGSWETQYF.

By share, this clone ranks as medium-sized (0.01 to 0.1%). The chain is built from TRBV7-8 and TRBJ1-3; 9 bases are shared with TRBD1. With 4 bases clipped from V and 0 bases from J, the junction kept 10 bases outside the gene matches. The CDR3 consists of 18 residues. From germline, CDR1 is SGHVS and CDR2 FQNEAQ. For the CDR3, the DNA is TGTGCCAGCAGCTCCACCTGGGACAGGGCTAGCTCTGGAAACACCATATATTTT. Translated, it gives CASSSTWDRASSGNTIYF.

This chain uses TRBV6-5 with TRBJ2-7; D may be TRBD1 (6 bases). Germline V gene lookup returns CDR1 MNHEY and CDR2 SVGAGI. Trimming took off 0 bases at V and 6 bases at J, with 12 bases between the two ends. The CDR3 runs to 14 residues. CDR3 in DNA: TGTGCCAGCAGTTACTCTTTGGGGGCGTTCGAGCAGTACGTC. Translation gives CASSYSLGAFEQYV.

CDR3 in DNA: TGTGCCTGGGGACAGGGGGCGTTATCCACCGGGGAGCTGTTTTTT. Encoded protein: CAWGQGALSTGELFF. V is TRBV30 and J is TRBJ2-2; 11 positions match TRBD1. The CDR3 contains 15 residues. CDR1 GTSNPN and CDR2 SVGIG come from the germline V gene (reference sequence). The ends lost 5 bases at V and 4 bases at J; junction bases unmatched: 6.

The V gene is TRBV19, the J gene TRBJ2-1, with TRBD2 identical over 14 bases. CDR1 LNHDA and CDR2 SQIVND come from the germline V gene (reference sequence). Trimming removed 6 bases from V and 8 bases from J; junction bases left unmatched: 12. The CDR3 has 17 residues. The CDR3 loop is CASSPGTSGGIRDEQFF. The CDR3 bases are TGTGCCAGTAGCCCGGGGACTAGCGGGGGAATTAGGGATGAGCAGTTCTTC.

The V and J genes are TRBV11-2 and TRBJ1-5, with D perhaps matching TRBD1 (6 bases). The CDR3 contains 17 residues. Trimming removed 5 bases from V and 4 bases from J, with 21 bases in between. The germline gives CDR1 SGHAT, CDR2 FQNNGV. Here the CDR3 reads CASSKPPGARGNQPQHF. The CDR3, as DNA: TGTGCCAGCAGCAAGCCCCCAGGGGCAAGGGGGAATCAGCCCCAGCATTTT.

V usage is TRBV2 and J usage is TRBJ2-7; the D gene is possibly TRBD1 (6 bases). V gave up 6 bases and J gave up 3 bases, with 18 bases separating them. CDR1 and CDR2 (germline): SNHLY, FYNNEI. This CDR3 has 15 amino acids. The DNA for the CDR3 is TGTGCCAGCAGCGACGTGGGAGCGGACAGCTACGAGCAGTACGTC. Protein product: CASSDVGADSYEQYV.

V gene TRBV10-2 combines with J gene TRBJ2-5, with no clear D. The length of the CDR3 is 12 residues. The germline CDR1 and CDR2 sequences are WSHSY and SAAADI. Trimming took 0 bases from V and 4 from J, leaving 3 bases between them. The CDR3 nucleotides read TGCGCCAGCAGTGAGTCGAGAGAGACCCAGTACTTC. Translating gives CASSESRETQYF.

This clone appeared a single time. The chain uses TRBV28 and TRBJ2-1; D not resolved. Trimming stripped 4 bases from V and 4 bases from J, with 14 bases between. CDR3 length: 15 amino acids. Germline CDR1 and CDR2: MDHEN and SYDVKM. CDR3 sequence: CASSSGDGQYNEQFF. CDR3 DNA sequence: TGTGCCAGCAGTTCAGGTGATGGGCAGTACAATGAGCAGTTCTTC.

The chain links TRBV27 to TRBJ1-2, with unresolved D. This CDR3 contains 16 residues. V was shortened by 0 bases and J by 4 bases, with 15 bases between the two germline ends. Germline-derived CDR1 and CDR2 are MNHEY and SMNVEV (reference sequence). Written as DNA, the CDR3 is TGTGCCAGCAGTTTATCGAGCACAACTAGCCTCTATGGCTACACCTTC. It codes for CASSLSSTTSLYGYTF.

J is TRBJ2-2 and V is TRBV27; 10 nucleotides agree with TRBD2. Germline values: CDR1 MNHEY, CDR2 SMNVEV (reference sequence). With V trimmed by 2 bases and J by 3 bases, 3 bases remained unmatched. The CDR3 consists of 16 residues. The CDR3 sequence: CASSLLGTSDTGELFF. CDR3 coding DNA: TGTGCCAGCAGTTTACTCGGGACTAGCGACACCGGGGAGCTGTTTTTT.

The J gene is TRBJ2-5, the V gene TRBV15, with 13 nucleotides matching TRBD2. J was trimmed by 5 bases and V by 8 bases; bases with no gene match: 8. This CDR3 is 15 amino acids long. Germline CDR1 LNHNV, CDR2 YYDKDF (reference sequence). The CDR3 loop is CATAGTTSGGETQYF. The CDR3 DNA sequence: TGTGCCACCGCGGGGACGACTAGCGGGGGGGAGACCCAGTACTTC.